The TCR beta chain under discussion was sequenced for a study of cytomegalovirus exposure and HLA in healthy donors. PCR used 60 Vbeta primers and 13 Jbeta primers. The protocol was immunoSEQ multiplex PCR, while the TCRdb copy is restricted to in-frame clones and leaves out a portion. The sample contains 200,000 to 250,000 clones, about 80% of which appear only once. This clone was seen only once. The sequenced sample consisted of PBMCs. This receptor was taken from a middle-aged woman in good health and CMV-seropositive.

CDR3 sequence reads: CASSFRGQASEAFF. For the CDR3, the DNA is TGTGCCAGCAGCTTCAGGGGACAGGCCTCCGAAGCTTTCTTT. V is TRBV11-1 and J is TRBJ1-1, with TRBD1 identical over 8 bases. Germline-derived CDR1 and CDR2 are SGHAT and FQDESV (reference sequence). V gave up 3 bases and J gave up 8 bases; unmatched junction bases: 8. The CDR3 totals 14 residues.